These T cell receptor beta chains were read from a single sample in a study of identical twins. MiXCR, applied by TCRdb to the 5' RACE reads, yields one record per CDR3 protein. The sample holds 150,000 or so distinct CDR3 sequences, roughly 3.5% seen once. The sample comprised memory T cells sorted from blood. The receptors originated from a man between 18 and 29 years old in good health. Both conserved end residues are part of each CDR3. A D gene is named only where the DNA matches it firmly. Clone size is given for some rows only: seen once, a few or many times, or a class if the clone is expanded.

v_gene	d_gene	j_gene	abundance	CDR3aa	CDR3nt
TRBV29-1	-	TRBJ2-1	many	CSGTSSRYDEQFF	TGCAGCGGAACTAGTTCCCGGTACGATGAGCAGTTCTTC
TRBV7-7	TRBD2	TRBJ2-1	many	CASSLRLAGMNEQFF	TGTGCCAGCAGCCTCCGACTAGCGGGAATGAATGAGCAGTTCTTC
TRBV2	TRBD1	TRBJ1-1	many	CASSGRGLGTEAFF	TGTGCCAGCAGTGGCAGGGGGCTAGGGACTGAAGCTTTCTTT
TRBV20-1	-	TRBJ1-4	many	CSADKEGEKLFF	TGCAGTGCCGACAAGGAGGGTGAAAAACTGTTTTTT
TRBV7-9	-	TRBJ2-5	many	CASSLDLRGSETQYF	TGTGCCAGCAGCTTAGATTTAAGAGGGAGTGAGACCCAGTACTTC
TRBV29-1	-	TRBJ2-3	many	CSVGQRTTDTQYF	TGCAGCGTTGGGCAGAGAACCACAGATACGCAGTATTTT
TRBV6-1	-	TRBJ2-2	few	CASTARNTGELFF	TGTGCCAGCACGGCTAGAAACACCGGGGAGCTGTTTTTT
TRBV7-3	TRBD2	TRBJ2-1	-	CASSLRLAGTPSSGNEQFF	TGTGCCAGCAGCTTAAGACTAGCGGGGACTCCGTCTTCGGGCAATGAGCAGTTCTTC
TRBV4-3	TRBD2	TRBJ2-1	many	CASSRGRGDNEQFF	TGCGCCAGCAGCCGAGGTCGGGGGGACAATGAGCAGTTCTTC
TRBV10-1	TRBD1	TRBJ1-2	few	CASSDGTGGIYGYTF	TGCGCCAGCAGTGATGGGACAGGGGGCATATATGGCTACACCTTC
TRBV10-3	TRBD2	TRBJ2-3	once	CAISEISGSSDTQFF	TGTGCCATCAGTGAGATCAGCGGGAGCTCAGATACGCAGTTTTTT
TRBV5-6	-	TRBJ1-6	many	CASSITWAVYSPLHF	TGTGCCAGCAGCATAACATGGGCGGTTTATTCACCCCTCCACTTT
TRBV6-6	-	TRBJ2-2	many	CASILVSAGELFF	TGTGCCAGCATCCTAGTTTCGGCCGGGGAGCTGTTTTTT